This TCR beta chain was captured by sequencing in a study of shared clonotypes between healthy human individuals. As for the study in general: The donor group consisted of a couple of women and three men, aged 18 to 49. Per donor, CD8 memory used one plate, CD8 naive used two, CD4 memory used three and CD4 naive used three.

The CDR3 is made up of 15 amino acids. Looked up from germline, CDR1 is SGDLS and CDR2 is YYNGEE. V lost 0 bases to trimming and J lost 0 bases, with 10 bases between them. The study's findings and limits: Read depth was anticipated to influence clonotype sharing among donors. Several donors shared approximately 5% of their naive CD4 clonotypes.

This clone was observed a handful of times. Antigen: not known. TCRdb's table, derived via immunoSEQ multiplex PCR, lists solely in-frame clones and lacks some. Of millions of clones in the sample, roughly 96% were seen once. The chain carries TRBV9 and TRBJ2-7; D tentatively fits TRBD1 or TRBD2 (5 bases each). Material for sequencing was naive CD4+ T cells sorted from blood. Sample subset: CD45RA+ positively selected. This sequence was found in a man between 18 and 29 years old in good health. For the CDR3, the DNA is TGTGCCAGCAGCGTAGACGGGGCCAGCTCCTACGAGCAGTACTTC. It is translated as CASSVDGASSYEQYF.